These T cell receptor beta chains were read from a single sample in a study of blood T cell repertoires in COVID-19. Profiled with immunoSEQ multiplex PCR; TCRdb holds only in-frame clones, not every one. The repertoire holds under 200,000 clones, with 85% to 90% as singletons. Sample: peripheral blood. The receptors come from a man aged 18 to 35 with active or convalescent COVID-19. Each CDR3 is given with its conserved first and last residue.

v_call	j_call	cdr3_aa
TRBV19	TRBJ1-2	CASSIEEGNYGYTF
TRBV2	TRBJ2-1	CASIASGSYNEQFF
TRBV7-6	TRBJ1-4	CASSSDRATNEKLFF
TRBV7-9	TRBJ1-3	CASSRTMGEGQGSSTIYF
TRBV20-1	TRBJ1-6	CSASPRLGLYNSPLHF
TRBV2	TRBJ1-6	CACLGLYNSPLHF
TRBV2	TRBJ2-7	CATPTDSEAGEQYF
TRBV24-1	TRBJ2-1	CATSLGQPYNEQFF
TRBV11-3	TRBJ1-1	CASGGVNTEAFF
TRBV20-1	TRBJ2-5	CTGTSGETQYF
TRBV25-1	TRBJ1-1	CASSGYSNTEAFF
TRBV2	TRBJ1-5	CASGGGRGGNQPQHF
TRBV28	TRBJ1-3	CASSFRTGSGNTIYF
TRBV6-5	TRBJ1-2	CASSWAHGYTF
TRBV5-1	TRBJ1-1	CASSATREGAEAFF
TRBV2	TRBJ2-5	CASSDLGTLETQYF
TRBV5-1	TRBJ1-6	CASTLLGGADNSPLHF
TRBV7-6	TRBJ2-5	CASSRRQGSQETQYF
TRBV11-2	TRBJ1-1	CASSSIRDRRPEAFF
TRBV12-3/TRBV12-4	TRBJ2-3	CASSLSPDTQYF
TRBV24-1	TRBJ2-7	CATSDSGRTQVGGGEQYF
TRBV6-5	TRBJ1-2	CASIRGSGLNYGYTF
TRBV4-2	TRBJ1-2	CASSQEVGGYDGYTF
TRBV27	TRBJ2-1	CASSISPGGGEQFF
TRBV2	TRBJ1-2	CASSAGPGGANYGYTF
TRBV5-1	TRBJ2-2	CASSFLAGGTGELFF
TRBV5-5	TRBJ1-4	CASSWEDRGYLGKLFF
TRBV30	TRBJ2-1	CARGAGVGNEQFF